These 16 T cell receptor beta chains were sequenced from one sample in a study of cytomegalovirus exposure and HLA in healthy donors listed by TCRdb under 2017. Libraries came from the immunoSEQ multiplex PCR assay. For the multiplex PCR, a mixture combining 60 forward primers for TCR Vbeta segments and 13 reverse primers for TCR Jbeta segments was used. Sourced from immuneACCESS, this table was stored by TCRdb with only in-frame sequences that have V and J called. A share of the clones is absent; for the studies checked, an unresolved V gene accounts for under half, and the remainder has no known explanation. The sample data list approximately 110,000 clones, and over 65% of these were observed just once. More than 6.5% of the sample is held by the ten biggest clonotypes. The sequenced material came from PBMCs. The receptors here all came from a man aged 35 to 55 in good health and CMV-seropositive.

This clone turned up a few times. This chain uses TRBV28 with TRBJ2-7; 8 nucleotides align to TRBD1. Germline V CDR1 and CDR2: MDHEN, SYDVKM. V was clipped by 5 bases and J by 4 bases; unmatched bases: 10. The CDR3 is made up of 15 amino acids. The CDR3 is CASSGTGTGRYEQYF. Here the CDR3 DNA reads TGTGCCAGCAGTGGTACCGGGACAGGACGTTACGAGCAGTACTTC.

V and J are TRBV4-3 and TRBJ1-2; 11 bases line up with TRBD1. In germline, CDR1 is LGHNA, CDR2 YSLEER. This CDR3 is 17 amino acids long. Trimming took 0 bases from V and 5 from J; bases not matched to a gene: 8. CDR3 amino acids: CASSQDHRTGGAYGYTF. The CDR3 DNA sequence: TGCGCCAGCAGCCAAGATCATAGGACAGGGGGCGCGTATGGCTACACCTTC.

This chain uses TRBV19 with TRBJ2-4; TRBD1 is a possible D gene (5 bases). Deletions cut 2 bases from V and 12 bases from J, with 17 bases between. The CDR3 spans 14 residues. CDR1 LNHDA and CDR2 SQIVND come from the germline V gene (reference sequence). In nucleotides, the CDR3 is TGTGCCAGTAGTATAACGCCCTCCCAGGGCAGTCAGTACTTC. Amino acid sequence: CASSITPSQGSQYF.

The chain combines TRBV7-9 with TRBJ2-1, with TRBD1 matching 9 bases. Germline loops: CDR1 SEHNR, CDR2 FQNEAQ (reference sequence). Trimming cost V 5 bases and J 5 bases; bases outside gene matches: 7. The CDR3 runs to 15 residues. The CDR3 protein is CASSPGQGLDNEQFF. The CDR3 coding sequence is TGTGCCAGCAGCCCGGGACAGGGATTAGACAATGAGCAGTTCTTC.

The V call is TRBV6-1, the J call TRBJ2-5; D is unclear. The CDR3 has 14 amino acids. V lost 2 bases and J 5 bases, leaving 12 bases between the germline ends. Per the germline V gene, CDR1 is MNHNS and CDR2 is SASEGT. DNA for the CDR3: TGTGCCAGCAGTGAATGGCGACAATGGGAGACCCAGTACTTC. This sequence encodes CASSEWRQWETQYF.

J is TRBJ1-1 and V is TRBV5-1; the D gene is possibly TRBD1 (6 bases). Germline V gene data show CDR1 as SGHRS and CDR2 as YFSETQ. The CDR3 extends over 16 amino acids. Between the trimmed V and J ends, which lost 4 bases and 0 bases, there was a span of 16 bases. The CDR3 loop reads CASSPGGAQMNTEAFF. Written as DNA, the CDR3 is TGCGCCAGCAGCCCCGGGGGGGCACAGATGAACACTGAAGCTTTCTTT.

The chain combines TRBV28 with TRBJ1-5, with D possibly TRBD1 on 5 matching bases. V gave up 2 bases and J gave up 4 bases, with 9 bases separating them. CDR1 MDHEN and CDR2 SYDVKM come from the germline V gene. CDR3 length: 14 residues. In DNA form, the CDR3 reads TGTGCCAGCAGTTTAACAGGTTCAAATCAGCCCCAGCATTTT. Translation: CASSLTGSNQPQHF.

V and J are TRBV9 and TRBJ2-7; unclear D gene. V was cut by 3 bases and J by 2 bases, with 12 bases left in between. Germline V gives CDR1 SGDLS, CDR2 YYNGEE. The CDR3 spans 14 residues. The CDR3 bases are TGTGCCAGCAGCGGACCCTTAGCCCCCTACGAGCAGTACTTC. Its translation: CASSGPLAPYEQYF.

The chain employs TRBV21-1 and TRBJ2-1; TRBD2 is taken as the D call from the table, unchecked against the DNA. TRBV21-1 represents a pseudogene. CDR3 length: 17 amino acids. The CDR3 region is CASSKLWLAEPYNEQFF. The CDR3 DNA reads TGTGCCAGCAGCAAACTTTGGCTAGCGGAGCCCTACAATGAGCAGTTCTTC.

A few counts support this clone. The rearrangement links TRBV18 to TRBJ1-5, with a tentative D call TRBD1 (5 bases). Looked up from germline, CDR1 is KGHSH and CDR2 is LQKENI. V was clipped by 3 bases and J by 2 bases, with 14 bases between them. The CDR3 totals 16 residues. CDR3 amino acids: CASSPGQGSGNQPQHF. The CDR3 DNA sequence: TGTGCCAGCTCACCTGGTCAGGGTTCGGGCAATCAGCCCCAGCATTTT.

The chain couples TRBV2 to TRBJ1-4; D unresolved. Trimming cost V 4 bases and J 7 bases, with 13 bases left between them. This CDR3 comprises 14 residues. Germline assignment: CDR1 SNHLY and CDR2 FYNNEI. The CDR3 DNA is TGTGCCAGCAGTGGGACCCTGGAGGGTGAAAAACTGTTTTTT. This sequence encodes CASSGTLEGEKLFF. The variable domain in full, completed from reference TRBV2 and TRBJ1-4, reads EPEVTQTPSHQVTQMGQEVILRCVPISNHLYFYWYRQILGQKVEFLVSFYNNEISEKSEIFDDQFSVERPDGSNFTLKIRSTKLEDSAMYFCASSGTLEGEKLFFGSGTQLSVL.

The genes are TRBV19 and TRBJ2-3, with TRBD2 as a possible D gene (6 bases). V was cut by 4 bases and J by 1 base, with 18 bases left in between. Per germline, CDR1 LNHDA and CDR2 SQIVND (reference sequence). The CDR3 covers 17 residues. Here the CDR3 DNA reads TGTGCCAGTAGTAGGGCGGGGCCGGGGACTGGCACAGATACGCAGTATTTT. Translated, it gives CASSRAGPGTGTDTQYF.

The rearrangement uses TRBV28 and TRBJ1-6; 9 bases are shared with TRBD1. This CDR3 is built from 15 residues. In germline, CDR1 is MDHEN, CDR2 SYDVKM. V shed 6 bases and J 10 bases; nucleotides not matched to a gene: 10. This CDR3 reads CASSLGQGYRSPLHF. The CDR3 region has the DNA TGTGCCAGCAGCCTGGGACAGGGCTATAGATCACCCCTCCACTTT.

The chain employs TRBV7-9 and TRBJ1-3; TRBD1 matches at 10 bases. There are 19 residues in the CDR3. V shed 4 bases, J shed 1 base, and the junction held 13 bases outside the gene matches. Germline V CDR1 and CDR2: SEHNR, FQNEAQ (reference sequence). For the CDR3, the DNA is TGTGCCAGCAGCTCCCCCCGGGGACAGGGGATCATATCTGGAAACACCATATATTTT. This gives the protein CASSSPRGQGIISGNTIYF.

This rearrangement joins TRBV2 to TRBJ2-7, with 8 bases matching TRBD1. The CDR3 contains 15 residues. Germline CDR1 SNHLY, CDR2 FYNNEI. V lost 4 bases to trimming and J lost 3 bases; unmatched junction nucleotides: 8. The CDR3 DNA follows: TGTGCCAGCAGTGGGGGAGTACAGGGGGGCTACGAGCAGTACTTC. This codes for CASSGGVQGGYEQYF.

This chain links TRBV27 with TRBJ2-3; 13 bases align to TRBD2. Germline CDR1 reads MNHEY; CDR2 reads SMNVEV (reference sequence). Trimming took 5 bases from V and 4 from J; bases not matched to a gene: 6. The CDR3 totals 16 residues. The CDR3 loop reads CASSPRLAGGPDTQYF. The CDR3 DNA reads as TGTGCCAGCAGTCCACGACTAGCGGGAGGCCCAGATACGCAGTATTTT.